This T cell receptor (beta chain) was identified in a study of blood T cell repertoires in COVID-19. At the level of the study: Samples taken during acute and convalescent COVID-19 were collected in the United States, Italy and Spain. Nucleic acid was either cDNA or gDNA, and it came from T cells, B-cell-depleted T cells, or PBMCs.

Method: immunoSEQ multiplex PCR; TCRdb's copy keeps in-frame clones and lacks some. The table lists 200,000 to 250,000 clones, 82% of them singletons. Cohorts were based on clinical histories the participants reported. Recovery meant two consecutive negative NP/OP PCR tests, professional clearance, or resolved symptoms. The germline V gene encodes CDR1 MNHEY and CDR2 SVGAGI. This CDR3 has 14 amino acids. Between the trimmed V and J ends, which lost 6 bases and 0 bases, there was a span of 6 bases. The chain is built from TRBV6-5 and TRBJ2-6; unclear D gene. Sequences were obtained from PBMCs or T cells enriched from blood (not recorded which). The sequence came from a woman aged 55-69 years who had recovered from COVID-19. The CDR3 region is CASRLNSGANVLTF. The CDR3 region has the DNA TGTGCCAGCAGGCTAAACTCTGGGGCCAACGTCCTGACTTTC.